This TCR beta chain comes out of a study of cytomegalovirus exposure and HLA in healthy donors. Overall study findings and caveats: An apparent linkage of common viral pathogens to several of the most significant clusters emerged in a later analysis.

Trimming took off 2 bases at V and 7 bases at J, with 12 bases between the two ends. The germline CDR1 and CDR2 sequences are MNHNY and SVGAGI (reference sequence). The length of the CDR3 is 14 residues. Vbeta (60) and Jbeta (13) primers were used in the PCR. Here immunoSEQ multiplex PCR was the method, and the copy in TCRdb shows in-frame clones only, minus some. In the table there are more than 100,000 clones, 75% to 85% of which are singletons. A word on this clone: Antigen unknown.

This sequence originates from a woman aged 18 to 35 in good health and CMV-seropositive. The sample taken for sequencing was PBMCs. The chain has TRBV6-6 and TRBJ2-1, with a tentative D call TRBD2 (6 bases). CDR3 nucleotides: TGTGCCAGCAGTTACGTCCTCGCGGGAAATGAGCAGTTCTTC. Translating gives CASSYVLAGNEQFF.